Each of the 19 T cell receptor beta chains below was sequenced from the same sample in a study of post-analysis software for immune sequencing data. Study results and caveats: Among 4 or 5 TRBV segments more frequent in patients than controls were TRBV5-6, TRBV5-1 and TRBV20-1.

No antigen has been identified for these receptors. Carried by the TCR beta cDNA libraries were unique molecular identifiers. TCRdb passed the PCR reads through MiXCR, listing each CDR3 protein once. Among about 680,000 distinct CDR3 sequences listed, approximately 59% were seen once. Specimen: blood. These receptors came from a girl aged 2-15 years with multiple sclerosis.

The sample holds a few counts of this clonotype. This chain's CDR3 is CASSFQGAWFF. The CDR3 coding sequence is TGTGCCAGCAGCTTCCAGGGGGCTTGGTTCTTC. This chain uses TRBV7-9 with TRBJ2-1; 8 positions match TRBD1. V lost 3 bases to trimming and J lost 15 bases; unmatched junction nucleotides: 4. The CDR3 consists of 11 residues. Germline CDR1 and CDR2: SEHNR and FQNEAQ (reference sequence).

The chain links TRBV5-5 to TRBJ2-5; no definite D call. The J call could be wrong; TRBJ2-7 is a better fit for the DNA end. Germline CDR1 reads SGHKS; CDR2 reads YYEKEE (reference sequence). The CDR3 contains 13 residues. CDR3 DNA sequence: TGTGCCAGCAGCTTGAGACCAATCTACGAGCAGTACTTC. This gives the protein CASSLRPIYEQYF.

The V call is TRBV7-9, the J call TRBJ2-1; 7 positions match TRBD2. The V and J ends lost 3 bases and 7 bases, in that order; junction bases with no gene match: 18. Per germline, CDR1 SEHNR and CDR2 FQNEAQ (reference sequence). This CDR3 region has 18 residues. DNA for the CDR3: TGTGCCAGCAGCTTCCGACTATCTAGGGCGGGAGTAGTTAATGAGCAGTTCTTC. It specifies CASSFRLSRAGVVNEQFF.

This clonotype was recorded a few times. The chain recombines TRBV10-3 with TRBJ2-3, with 8 bases lining up with TRBD1. From germline, CDR1 is ENHRY and CDR2 SYGVKD. With V trimmed by 6 bases and J by 3 bases, 14 bases remained unmatched. This CDR3 spans 17 amino acids. The CDR3 DNA follows: TGTGCCATCAGCGCTCAGCGAGGACAGGGTATAACAGATACGCAGTATTTT. It translates to CAISAQRGQGITDTQYF.

The rearrangement uses TRBV12-3 or TRBV12-4 and TRBJ1-2; a possible D gene is TRBD1 (5 bases). The CDR3 totals 16 residues. Trimming cost V 4 bases and J 2 bases, with 17 bases left between them. CDR3 DNA: TGTGCCAGCAGTTACGCGGGGGGACGGAAGAACTATGGCTACACCTTC. This codes for CASSYAGGRKNYGYTF.

The chain recombines TRBV3-1 with TRBJ2-1; 11 bases align to TRBD2. V was pared by 0 bases and J by 7 bases, with 5 bases of the junction left unmatched. The germline gives CDR1 LGHDT, CDR2 YNNKEL (reference sequence). The CDR3 runs 16 residues. CDR3 in amino acids: CASSQDHSGRGNEQFF. CDR3 sequence (DNA): TGTGCCAGCAGCCAAGACCATAGCGGGAGGGGTAATGAGCAGTTCTTC.

The chain couples TRBV5-1 to TRBJ2-7, with 8 bases lining up with TRBD2. V lost 0 bases and J lost 2; bases outside the gene matches: 4. Germline CDR1 and CDR2: SGHRS and YFSETQ. The CDR3 length is 15 residues. DNA of the CDR3: TGCGCCAGCAGCTTGGGACTAGCGTCAACCTACGAGCAGTACTTC. This encodes CASSLGLASTYEQYF.

This clonotype has more than one count but fewer than ten. The junction differs from germline at one of its ends, possibly a read error. V and J are TRBV4-1 and TRBJ2-1, with 12 bases fitting TRBD2. CDR1 MGHRA and CDR2 YSYEKL come from the germline V gene. CDR3 size: 15 residues. The CDR3 spells CASSLTSGRNNEQFF. In nucleotides, the CDR3 is TGTGCCAGCTCTTTGACTAGCGGGAGAAACAATGAGCAGTTCTTC.

This chain joins TRBV12-3 or TRBV12-4 and TRBJ1-1; D remains ambiguous. The ends were cut back, 6 bases at V and 3 bases at J, with 11 bases in the middle. This CDR3 is 13 amino acids long. The CDR3 is CASRLGRDTEAFF. For the CDR3, the DNA is TGTGCCAGCAGGTTGGGCCGGGACACTGAAGCTTTCTTT.

This clonotype has just a few counts. CDR3 residues: CASSSVPLSGKETQYF. CDR3 nucleotides: TGCGCCAGCAGCTCGGTCCCCCTTAGCGGCAAAGAGACCCAGTACTTC. The rearrangement links TRBV5-1 to TRBJ2-5; possibly TRBD2 for D (6 bases). The CDR3 covers 16 residues. Trimming stripped 3 bases from V and 3 bases from J, with 18 bases between. Germline CDR1 and CDR2: SGHRS and YFSETQ. Full variable domain (rest looked up from reference TRBV5-1 and TRBJ2-5): KAGVTQTPRYLIKTRGQQVTLSCSPISGHRSVSWYQQTPGQGLQFLFEYFSETQRNKGNFPGRFSGRQFSNSRSEMNVSTLELGDSALYLCASSSVPLSGKETQYFGPGTRLLVL.

CDR3 sequence: CASSGATGTQETQYF. CDR3 sequence (DNA): TGCGCCAGCAGTGGAGCAACCGGGACTCAAGAGACCCAGTACTTC. The chain employs TRBV10-1 and TRBJ2-5, with a tentative D call TRBD2 (6 bases). Per the germline V gene, CDR1 is WNHNN and CDR2 is SYGVQD (reference sequence). The V end lost 4 bases, the J end lost 2 bases, and 14 bases lay between the germline ends. This CDR3 is built from 15 residues.

In its sample, this clonotype was seen once. The V call is TRBV12-3 or TRBV12-4, the J call TRBJ2-7; TRBD2 matches at 14 bases. Germline trimming cut 6 bases from V and 7 bases from J; bases unmatched to any gene: 2. This CDR3 is 13 amino acids long. The CDR3 here is CASRTSGRVEQYF. The CDR3 bases are TGTGCCAGCAGGACTAGCGGGAGGGTGGAGCAGTACTTC.

This chain connects TRBV18 to TRBJ1-2; D call uncertain. This CDR3 has 13 amino acids. The V end lost 2 bases, the J end lost 3 bases, and 7 bases lay between the germline ends. CDR1 and CDR2 (germline): KGHSH, LQKENI. The chain's CDR3 is CASSPERYYGYTF. The CDR3 bases are TGTGCCAGCTCACCAGAGAGGTACTATGGCTACACCTTC.

This clonotype was observed a few times. CDR3: CASSRRTSGYQETQYF. The CDR3 DNA follows: TGTGCCAGCAGCCGAAGGACTAGCGGATATCAAGAGACCCAGTACTTC. V gene TRBV7-2 combines with J gene TRBJ2-5; 10 nucleotides agree with TRBD2. Trimming cost V 5 bases and J 2 bases; bases outside gene matches: 8. The CDR3 extends over 16 amino acids. The germline CDR1 and CDR2 sequences are SGHTA and FQGNSA.

The chain carries TRBV14 and TRBJ2-7, with TRBD1 matching over 10 bases. V trimming: 3 bases; J trimming: 2 bases; junction bases outside the gene matches: 10. The germline CDR1 and CDR2 sequences are SGHDN and FVKESK. The CDR3 has 17 residues. The CDR3 sequence is CASSHSKRGQGTYEQYF. The DNA of the CDR3 is TGTGCCAGCAGCCATTCCAAAAGGGGACAGGGGACCTACGAGCAGTACTTC.

This rearrangement joins TRBV15 to TRBJ2-7, with TRBD2 matching over 14 bases. Trimming cost V 0 bases and J 3 bases; bases outside gene matches: 4. This CDR3 has 17 residues. Germline V CDR1 and CDR2: LNHNV, YYDKDF (reference sequence). Here the CDR3 DNA reads TGTGCCACCAGCAGAGACCGACTAGCGGGAGGGAACTACGAGCAGTACTTC. Its protein is CATSRDRLAGGNYEQYF. Supplemented by reference TRBV15 and TRBJ2-7, the full variable domain reads DAMVIQNPRYQVTQFGKPVTLSCSQTLNHNVMYWYQQKSSQAPKLLFHYYDKDFNNEADTPDNFQSRRPNTSFCFLDIRSPGLGDTAMYLCATSRDRLAGGNYEQYFGPGTRLTVT.

V and J are TRBV4-2 and TRBJ1-2, with D tentatively TRBD1 (6 bases). CDR1 is LGHNA, CDR2 YNFKEQ, per germline. With 0 bases removed from V and 5 bases from J, the gap between germline ends came to 16 bases. This CDR3 spans 16 amino acids. The CDR3 sequence is CASSQEFDRLIYGYTF. The CDR3 DNA is TGTGCCAGCAGCCAAGAGTTTGACAGGCTAATTTATGGCTACACCTTC.

This clonotype was counted only a few times. Written as DNA, the CDR3 is TGCAGTGCTAGAGGTTGGGGGGGAAGTAATGAAAAACTGTTTTTT. Translation: CSARGWGGSNEKLFF. The gene calls are TRBV20-1 and TRBJ1-4, with a tentative D call TRBD1 (5 bases). V lost 1 base and J lost 4, with 13 bases in between. Germline V gene data show CDR1 as DFQATT and CDR2 as SNEGSKA (reference sequence). The CDR3 length is 15 residues.

Only a few counts were recorded for this clonotype. This chain links TRBV12-3 or TRBV12-4 with TRBJ2-3, with 9 nucleotides matching TRBD2. The CDR3 length is 14 residues. J gave up 7 bases and V 2 bases, and 4 bases lay outside the gene matches. CDR3 sequence: CASSLQAGGNTQYF. DNA of the CDR3: TGTGCCAGCAGTTTACAAGCGGGAGGCAATACGCAGTATTTT.